This record covers a single TCR beta chain. No antigen is known for it. The source of the sample is a study of T cell repertoires in cytomegalovirus infection. Whole-study context: Indications came from public TCR beta signatures; they pointed to CMV infection and to a matching HLA type.

TCRdb re-derived calls from the reads in MiXCR, one entry per CDR3 protein. The table includes some 920,000 distinct CDR3 sequences, approximately 33% detected once. This CDR3 spans 17 amino acids. V lost 3 bases, J lost 0 bases, and 16 bases lay in between. CDR1 is SGDLS and CDR2 is YYNGEE in the germline V gene. The source is a human donor in good health (CMV status not recorded). Some clones in this sample may be carry-over from other donors' samples. This specimen consisted of cultured CD8+ T cells from PBMCs, obtained from culture after CMV antigen stimulation. This sequence joins TRBV9 and TRBJ2-1; D possibly matches TRBD1 or TRBD2 (5 bases each). CDR3 sequence reads: CASSASGALSSYNEQFF. CDR3 DNA: TGTGCCAGCAGCGCCTCCGGGGCTCTAAGCTCCTACAATGAGCAGTTCTTC.